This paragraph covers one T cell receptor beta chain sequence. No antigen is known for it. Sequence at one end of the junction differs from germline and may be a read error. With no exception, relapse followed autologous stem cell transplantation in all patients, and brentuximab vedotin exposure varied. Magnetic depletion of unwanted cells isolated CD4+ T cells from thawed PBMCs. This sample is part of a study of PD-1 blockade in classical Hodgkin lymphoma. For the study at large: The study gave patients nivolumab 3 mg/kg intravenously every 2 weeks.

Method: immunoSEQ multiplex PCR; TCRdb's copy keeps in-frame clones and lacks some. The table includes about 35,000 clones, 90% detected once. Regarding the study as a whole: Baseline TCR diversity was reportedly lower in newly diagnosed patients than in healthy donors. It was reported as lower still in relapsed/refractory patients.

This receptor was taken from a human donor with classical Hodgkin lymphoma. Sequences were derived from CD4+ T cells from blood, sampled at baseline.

The CDR3 sequence is CASSSDYRGVTWGDRHF. The DNA of the CDR3 is TGTGCCAGCAGTAGCGACTACAGGGGAGTGACTTGGGGGGACCGCCACTTC. The V gene is TRBV28, the J gene TRBJ2-7, with D perhaps matching TRBD1 (7 bases). CDR1 is MDHEN, CDR2 SYDVKM, per germline. The CDR3 extends over 17 amino acids. The full variable domain, completed using reference TRBV28 and TRBJ2-7, is DVKVTQSSRYLVKRTGEKVFLECVQDMDHENMFWYRQDPGLGLRLIYFSYDVKMKEKGDIPEGYSVSREKKERFSLILESASTNQTSMYLCASSSDYRGVTWGDRHFGPGTRLTVT.